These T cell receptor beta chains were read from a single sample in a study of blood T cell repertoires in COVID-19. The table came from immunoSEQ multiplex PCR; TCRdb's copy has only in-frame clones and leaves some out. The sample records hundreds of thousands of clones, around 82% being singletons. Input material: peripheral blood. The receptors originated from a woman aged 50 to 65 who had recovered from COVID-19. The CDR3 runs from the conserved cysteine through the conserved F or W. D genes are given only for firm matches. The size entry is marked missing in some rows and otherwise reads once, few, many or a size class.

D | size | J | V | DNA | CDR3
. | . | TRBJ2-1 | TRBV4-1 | TGCGCCAGCAGCCTTACTCAGGGTAACTCCTACAATGAGCAGTTCTTC | CASSLTQGNSYNEQFF
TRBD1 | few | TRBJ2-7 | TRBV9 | TGTGCCAGCAGCGTAGTTGGGCAGGGGGCTCTCTACGAGCAGTACTTC | CASSVVGQGALYEQYF
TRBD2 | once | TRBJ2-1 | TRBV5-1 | TGCGCCAGCAGCTTGACTAGCGACTCCTACAATGAGCAGTTCTTC | CASSLTSDSYNEQFF
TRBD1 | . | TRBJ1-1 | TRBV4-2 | TGTGCCAGCAGCCCCGGGACAGGGCTGAACACTGAAGCTTTCTTT | CASSPGTGLNTEAFF
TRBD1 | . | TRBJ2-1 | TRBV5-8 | TGTGCCAGCAGCCTCGGGACAGGTGGAGATGAGCAGTTCTTC | CASSLGTGGDEQFF
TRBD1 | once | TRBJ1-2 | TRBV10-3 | TGTGCCATCAGTGAGGCGGACAGGGGGTTTGGCTACACCTTC | CAISEADRGFGYTF
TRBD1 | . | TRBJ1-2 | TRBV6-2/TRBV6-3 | TGTGCCAGCAGTTATGAGGACAGGGAAAACTATGGCTACACCTTC | CASSYEDRENYGYTF
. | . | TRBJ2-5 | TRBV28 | TGTGCCAGCAGTCCCTGGGGGCTAGCCCAAGAGACCCAGTACTTC | CASSPWGLAQETQYF
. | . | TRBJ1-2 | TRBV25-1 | TGTGCCAGCAGTGATATAGGAGCCATGGGGGCCGGAGGCTACACCTTC | CASSDIGAMGAGGYTF
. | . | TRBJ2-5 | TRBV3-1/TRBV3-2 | TGTGCCAGCAGCCTACGGGGGCAAGAGACCCAGTACTTC | CASSLRGQETQYF
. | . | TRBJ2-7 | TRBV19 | TGTGCCAGTAGTATAGGCTCGGGGACCTACGAGCAGTACTTC | CASSIGSGTYEQYF
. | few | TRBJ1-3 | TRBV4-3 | TGCGCCAGCAGCGAGGGTGGTAGGACTGGAAACACCATATATTTT | CASSEGGRTGNTIYF
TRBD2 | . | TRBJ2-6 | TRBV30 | TGTGCCTGGAGTTTCTTAGCGGGGGGCTCTGGGGCCAACGTCCTGACTTTC | CAWSFLAGGSGANVLTF
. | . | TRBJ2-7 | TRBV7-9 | TGTGCCAGCAGCTTAGCGTATGATGTGGCCCTTTTC | CASSLAYDVALF
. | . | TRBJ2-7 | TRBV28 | TGTGCCAGCTCCAGGTATCGGGAGCAGTACTTC | CASSRYREQYF
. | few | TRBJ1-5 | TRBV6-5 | TGTGCCAGCAGTTCCCGACAGGATGGAAGCAATCAGCCCCAGCATTTT | CASSSRQDGSNQPQHF
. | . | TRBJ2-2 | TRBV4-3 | TGCGCCAGCAGCAAACGACGACAGGTGTCCGGGGAGCTGTTTTTT | CASSKRRQVSGELFF
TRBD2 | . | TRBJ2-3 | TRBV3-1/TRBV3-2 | TGTGCCAGCAGCCGCCCCCCGGCTAGCGGGGTTCTCGCAGATACGCAGTATTTT | CASSRPPASGVLADTQYF
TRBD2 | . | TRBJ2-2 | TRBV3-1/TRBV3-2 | TGTGCCAGCAGCCAACTGCGGGGGTCCAACACCGGGGAGCTGTTTTTT | CASSQLRGSNTGELFF
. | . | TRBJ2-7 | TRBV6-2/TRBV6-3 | TGTGCCAGCAGTCAGGCCGAGAGGACTGGAATCTACGAGCAGTACTTC | CASSQAERTGIYEQYF
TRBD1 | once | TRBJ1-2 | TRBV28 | TGTGCCAGCACCGACAGGGGGCGTGATGGCTACACCTTC | CASTDRGRDGYTF
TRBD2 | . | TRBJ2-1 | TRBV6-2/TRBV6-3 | TGTGCCAGCAGTCCAGGACTAGCGGGAGTTAAGTTCTTC | CASSPGLAGVKFF
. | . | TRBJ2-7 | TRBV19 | TGTGCCAGTAGTAGTTCCCCCCTGGGACACTACGAGCAGTACTTC | CASSSSPLGHYEQYF
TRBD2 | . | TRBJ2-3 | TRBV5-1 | TGCGCCAGCAGCTTGTGGGCTAGCGGGGGGAGCACAGATACGCAGTATTTT | CASSLWASGGSTDTQYF
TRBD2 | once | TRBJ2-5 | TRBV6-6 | TGTGCCAGCAGTCCTGGGACTAGCGGGGGGGGCTTCCAAGAGACCCAGTACTTC | CASSPGTSGGGFQETQYF
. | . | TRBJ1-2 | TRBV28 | TGTGCCAGCTTGTCACGGCTGCGGGGCTACACCTTC | CASLSRLRGYTF
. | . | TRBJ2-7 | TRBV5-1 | TGCGCCAGCAGCTTAGGCGGGCCCAACGAGCAGTACTTC | CASSLGGPNEQYF
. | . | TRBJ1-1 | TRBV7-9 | TGTGCCAGCAGCCCGGGGTCCACGCAGGGGTATACTGAAGCTTTCTTT | CASSPGSTQGYTEAFF
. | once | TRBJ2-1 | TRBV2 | TGTGCCAGCTCGGCGGGGGAGCAGTTCTTC | CASSAGEQFF
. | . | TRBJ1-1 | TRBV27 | TGTGCCAGCATAGGGCGCGGGCAGGGGTTTGAGTTTGGCACTGAAGCTTTCTTT | CASIGRGQGFEFGTEAFF
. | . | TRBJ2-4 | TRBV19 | TGTGCCAGTAGTATAGAGAGGGGAGGCAAAAACATTCAGTACTTC | CASSIERGGKNIQYF
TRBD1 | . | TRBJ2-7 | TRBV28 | TGTGCCAGCAGTCCTCTAGGGGACAGGGGTGACGAGCAGTACTTC | CASSPLGDRGDEQYF
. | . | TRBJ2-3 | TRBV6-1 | TGTGCCAGCAGTGTGGGTGCAGGGAGGATCACAGATACGCAGTATTTT | CASSVGAGRITDTQYF
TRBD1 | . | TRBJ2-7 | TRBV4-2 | TGTGCCAGCAGCATTGACAGGGGAGTATACGAGCAGTACTTC | CASSIDRGVYEQYF
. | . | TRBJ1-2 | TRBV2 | TGTGCCAGCAGTGAGCGGTCTAACTATGGCTACACCTTC | CASSERSNYGYTF
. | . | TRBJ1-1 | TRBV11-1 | TGTGCCAGCAGCTCCCTGTTGGGGAGCACTGAAGCTTTCTTT | CASSSLLGSTEAFF
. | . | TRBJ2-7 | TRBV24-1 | TGTGCCACCAGTGGGGGAGCGGAAGCTTTCGAGCAGTACTTC | CATSGGAEAFEQYF
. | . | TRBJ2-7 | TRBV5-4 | TGTGCCAGCAGCGGCGGGCCGGCCCCTAAGGTAGACGAGCAGTACTTC | CASSGGPAPKVDEQYF
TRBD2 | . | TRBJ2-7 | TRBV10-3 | TGTGCCATCAGTGCAGAGATAGCGGGAGTGTACTCCTACGAGCAGTACTTC | CAISAEIAGVYSYEQYF
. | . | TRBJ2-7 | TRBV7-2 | TGTGCCAGCAGCTTAGCGGGAGTTAACTACGAGCAGTACTTC | CASSLAGVNYEQYF
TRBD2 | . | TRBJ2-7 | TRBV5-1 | TGCGCCAGCAGCACAGCTAGCGGGAGGGATCAGGGCGAGCAGTACTTC | CASSTASGRDQGEQYF
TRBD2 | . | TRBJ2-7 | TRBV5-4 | TGTGCCAGCAGCTGGGGAGGACTAGCGTCCTACGAGCAGTACTTC | CASSWGGLASYEQYF
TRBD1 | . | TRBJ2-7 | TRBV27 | TGTGCCAGCAGTTCCACTAGACAGGGTTACGAGCAGTACTTC | CASSSTRQGYEQYF
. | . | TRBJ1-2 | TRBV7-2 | TGTGCCAGCAGCTTAGTGGGAGGCTCGTCTTCTTCGGGCTACACCTTC | CASSLVGGSSSSGYTF
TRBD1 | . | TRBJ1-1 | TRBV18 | TGTGCCAGCTCACGGACAGGGCCCGGGGAGAGGACTGAAGCTTTCTTT | CASSRTGPGERTEAFF
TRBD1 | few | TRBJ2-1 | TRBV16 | TGTGCCAGCAGCCAAGCGACAGGGGTTAAGGGAAAGTTCTTC | CASSQATGVKGKFF